The sequence of this TCR beta chain was determined in a study of blood T cell repertoires in COVID-19. Study summary: The samples span acute and convalescent COVID-19 from the United States, Italy and Spain.

CDR3 size: 14 residues. The germline V gene has CDR1 SNHLY and CDR2 FYNNEI. Trimming removed 1 base from V and 6 bases from J; junction bases left unmatched: 4. The method was immunoSEQ multiplex PCR; TCRdb's version includes in-frame clones alone and lacks a portion of them. The sample shows 200,000 to 250,000 clones, 82% of them seen only once. One Seattle source followed patients from active infection through their disease course. This receptor was identified in a woman at least 80 years old with COVID-19, enrolled during active disease. Sequences were obtained from peripheral blood. This chain connects TRBV2 to TRBJ2-7; 9 bases map to TRBD2. The CDR3: CASSEGGRVGEQYF. The CDR3 DNA sequence: TGTGCCAGCAGTGAAGGCGGGAGGGTGGGCGAGCAGTACTTC. The variable domain in full, with the rest retrieved from reference TRBV2 and TRBJ2-7, is EPEVTQTPSHQVTQMGQEVILRCVPISNHLYFYWYRQILGQKVEFLVSFYNNEISEKSEIFDDQFSVERPDGSNFTLKIRSTKLEDSAMYFCASSEGGRVGEQYFGPGTRLTVT.